One sample yielded the 21 T cell receptor beta chains listed below, sequenced in a study of blood T cell repertoires in COVID-19. Sequencing was performed with immunoSEQ multiplex PCR; in TCRdb, only in-frame clones are kept and a portion is missing. The repertoire holds 180,000 or so clones, around 87% seen once, with 3.7% in the top ten. Sequencing used peripheral blood. The receptor set was obtained from a man aged 18 to 30 with active or convalescent COVID-19.

This clone was recorded only once. CDR3 in DNA: TGCAGCGGGGACAGGGGAGTGACAGATACGCAGTATTTT. It is translated as CSGDRGVTDTQYF. This chain uses TRBV29-1 with TRBJ2-3, with TRBD1 matching over 10 bases. Germline trimming cut 7 bases from V and 3 bases from J; bases unmatched to any gene: 4. This CDR3 comprises 13 residues. Germline V gene data show CDR1 as SQVTM and CDR2 as ANQGSEA.

This clone is medium-sized by share. V and J are TRBV6-1 and TRBJ2-7; a weak D match, TRBD1 (5 bases). CDR3 length: 14 amino acids. The germline gives CDR1 MNHNS, CDR2 SASEGT. V lost 1 base and J 6 bases, leaving 13 bases between the germline ends. CDR3 loop: CASSEEDTHSEQYV. The CDR3 coding sequence is TGTGCCAGCAGTGAAGAGGACACACACTCCGAGCAGTACGTC.

V is TRBV5-4 and J is TRBJ1-6; weak D call: TRBD1 (5 bases). This CDR3 spans 15 amino acids. Trimming took off 1 base at V and 7 bases at J, with 12 bases between the two ends. Germline V lookup: CDR1 SGHNT, CDR2 YYREEE (reference sequence). CDR3 amino acids: CASSLSPGQNSPLHF. In DNA, the CDR3 is TGTGCCAGCAGCTTGTCACCAGGGCAGAATTCACCCCTCCACTTT.

The J gene is TRBJ1-6, the V gene TRBV5-6, with a possible D match to TRBD1 (6 bases). The CDR3 consists of 17 residues. Germline V gene lookup returns CDR1 SGHDT and CDR2 YYEEEE. The ends were cut back, 3 bases at V and 10 bases at J, with 23 bases in the middle. CDR3 amino acids: CASSYPGLGASVSPLHF. CDR3 DNA: TGTGCCAGCAGCTACCCTGGGTTGGGGGCCTCGGTATCACCCCTCCACTTT.

There are many counts of this clone. The rearrangement uses TRBV6-4 and TRBJ2-3, with 8 bases that match TRBD2. With V trimmed by 4 bases and J by 0 bases, 3 bases remained unmatched. The CDR3 covers 15 residues. The V gene's germline CDR1 is MRHNA and CDR2 SNTAGT. CDR3 protein: CASSGIAGSTDTQYF. The CDR3 DNA follows: TGTGCCAGCAGTGGCATAGCGGGGAGCACAGATACGCAGTATTTT.

The V and J genes are TRBV24-1 and TRBJ1-2, with 9 bases identical to TRBD1. CDR3 size: 12 residues. Trimming removed 5 bases from V and 8 bases from J; junction bases left unmatched: 2. Per the germline V gene, CDR1 is KGHDR and CDR2 is SFDVKD. The CDR3 bases are TGTGCCACCAGTGCGGACAGGGGAGGCTACACCTTC. As protein: CATSADRGGYTF.

This sequence joins TRBV15 and TRBJ1-5, with 7 nucleotides matching TRBD1. The CDR3 spans 14 residues. V lost 4 bases to trimming and J lost 7 bases; unmatched junction nucleotides: 7. CDR1 LNHNV and CDR2 YYDKDF come from the germline V gene (reference sequence). The CDR3 here is CATSTHRGGQPQHF. CDR3 nucleotide sequence: TGTGCCACCAGCACCCACAGGGGCGGACAGCCCCAGCATTTT.

The chain combines TRBV19 with TRBJ1-5, with D perhaps matching TRBD1 (5 bases). Germline V gene data show CDR1 as LNHDA and CDR2 as SQIVND (reference sequence). With 7 bases removed from V and 4 bases from J, the gap between germline ends came to 17 bases. The CDR3 covers 15 residues. CDR3 protein: CASTLAGILNQPQHF. The CDR3 coding sequence is TGTGCCAGTACTCTGGCAGGGATATTGAATCAGCCCCAGCATTTT. Full variable domain (missing parts from reference TRBV19 and TRBJ1-5): DGGITQSPKYLFRKEGQNVTLSCEQNLNHDAMYWYRQDPGQGLRLIYYSQIVNDFQKGDIAEGYSVSREKKESFPLTVTSAQKNPTAFYLCASTLAGILNQPQHFGDGTRLSIL.

This chain links TRBV5-1 with TRBJ1-1; no clear D gene. This CDR3 region has 14 residues. Trimming left V 2 bases short and J 5 bases short, with 13 bases between. Germline V gene data show CDR1 as SGHRS and CDR2 as YFSETQ. The CDR3 sequence is CASSFYTTTTEAFF. The CDR3 bases are TGCGCCAGCAGCTTTTACACCACAACAACTGAAGCTTTCTTT.

The chain joins TRBV21-1 to TRBJ1-3; the DNA was not compared with TRBD1, the D call given in the table. TRBV21-1 is a known pseudogene. There are 20 residues in the CDR3. Here the CDR3 reads CASSKDPGTSPSGPGNTIYF. In DNA form, the CDR3 reads TGTGCCAGCAGCAAAGACCCCGGGACATCGCCCTCGGGGCCTGGAAACACCATATATTTT.

This rearrangement joins TRBV28 to TRBJ1-5, with 7 bases lining up with TRBD1. Germline V lookup: CDR1 MDHEN, CDR2 SYDVKM. V shed 5 bases, J shed 11 bases, and the junction held 12 bases outside the gene matches. The CDR3 runs to 14 residues. The chain's CDR3 is CASSNTGEVMAQHF. In DNA, the CDR3 is TGTGCCAGCAGTAATACAGGGGAGGTGATGGCCCAGCATTTT.

This chain links TRBV29-1 with TRBJ2-3; 9 nucleotides match TRBD2. The CDR3 runs 15 residues. CDR1 is SQVTM and CDR2 is ANQGSEA in the germline V gene. V dropped 1 base and J dropped 2; count of bases not matched to a gene: 4. CDR3 DNA: TGCAGCGTTGAAGGGGCTAGCGGGGCCACAGATACGCAGTATTTT. This sequence encodes CSVEGASGATDTQYF.

CDR3 sequence (DNA): TGTGCCAGCAGCCAGGCGGGGGGGAACACCGGGGAGCTGTTTTTT. Translation gives CASSQAGGNTGELFF. The chain uses TRBV6-6 and TRBJ2-2, with 8 bases lining up with TRBD2. Trimming at V came to 6 bases and at J to 1 base, leaving 4 bases not matched to a gene. CDR3 length equals 15 residues. Germline V gene data show CDR1 as MNHNY and CDR2 as SVGAGI (reference sequence).

Only one count was recorded for this clone. The chain joins TRBV5-4 to TRBJ2-3; maybe TRBD2 (6 bases). The CDR3 has 16 residues. CDR1 and CDR2 from the germline V gene are SGHNT and YYREEE (reference sequence). The germline V and J ends were trimmed by 0 bases and 2 bases, with 13 bases remaining between them. CDR3 in amino acids: CASSLEGSGFTDTQYF. CDR3 sequence (DNA): TGTGCCAGCAGCTTGGAAGGTAGCGGATTCACAGATACGCAGTATTTT.

Only one count was recorded for this clone. The chain has TRBV13 and TRBJ1-1; the match to TRBD1 covers 8 bases. Germline V gene sequence: CDR1 PRHDT, CDR2 FYEKMQ (reference sequence). V lost 4 bases to trimming and J lost 1 base; unmatched junction nucleotides: 5. The CDR3 runs 15 residues. CDR3 amino acids: CASSSSGTGNTEAFF. DNA of the CDR3: TGTGCCAGCAGCTCATCCGGGACAGGGAACACTGAAGCTTTCTTT.

CDR3 nucleotides: TGCGCCAGCAGTGCGGACAGGGAAGCTAACTATGGCTACACCTTC. Translated, it gives CASSADREANYGYTF. This sequence joins TRBV10-1 and TRBJ1-2; 8 bases are a match to TRBD1. Germline CDR1 is WNHNN and CDR2 is SYGVQD (reference sequence). The CDR3 totals 15 residues. Germline trimming cut 4 bases from V and 0 bases from J; bases unmatched to any gene: 4.

The V gene is TRBV7-9, the J gene TRBJ2-7; possible D gene TRBD1, 6 bases. The V end lost 7 bases, the J end lost 3 bases, and 13 bases lay between the germline ends. The CDR3 runs 13 residues. Germline lookup yields CDR1 SEHNR and CDR2 FQNEAQ (reference sequence). CDR3 DNA: TGTGCCAGCACCAACCTACAGGGCTACGAGCAGTACTTC. Protein sequence: CASTNLQGYEQYF.

The sample holds one count of this clone. The CDR3 spells CAWSLQHTNYGYTF. Written as DNA, the CDR3 is TGTGCCTGGAGTTTACAGCATACTAACTATGGCTACACCTTC. The chain combines TRBV30 with TRBJ1-2; D uncertain. The germline V gene has CDR1 GTSNPN and CDR2 SVGIG (reference sequence). The CDR3 consists of 14 residues. The V end was cut by 2 bases, the J end by 0 bases, with 10 bases between.

V and J are TRBV6-5 and TRBJ1-1, with 7 nucleotides matching TRBD1. The CDR3 has 16 amino acids. V dropped 0 bases and J dropped 0; count of bases not matched to a gene: 4. Germline CDR1 is MNHEY and CDR2 is SVGAGI. This chain's CDR3 is CASSYSKQGLNTEAFF. CDR3 nucleotide sequence: TGTGCCAGCAGTTACTCGAAACAGGGGCTGAACACTGAAGCTTTCTTT.

This clone was observed a few times. V is TRBV5-1 and J is TRBJ2-7; maybe TRBD1 (5 bases). Germline lookup yields CDR1 SGHRS and CDR2 YFSETQ. The ends were cut back, 4 bases at V and 3 bases at J, with 11 bases in the middle. This CDR3 is built from 13 residues. CDR3 sequence reads: CASSLRVSYEQYF. CDR3 nucleotides: TGCGCCAGCAGCCTCAGGGTTAGCTACGAGCAGTACTTC.

J is TRBJ2-5 and V is TRBV4-1; TRBD2 is a possible D gene (7 bases). Germline CDR1 is MGHRA and CDR2 is YSYEKL. The length of the CDR3 is 14 residues. V was trimmed by 4 bases and J by 5 bases, leaving 14 bases between them. CDR3 nucleotides: TGCGCCAGCAGCCGGACGACGGGGGGCGAGACCCAGTACTTC. Residues: CASSRTTGGETQYF.